This T cell receptor (beta chain) was recorded in a study of identical twins (dated by TCRdb to the mid-2010s). For context, the study as a whole: TCR alpha and beta repertoires from monozygotic twins, unrelated adults of various ages and cord blood were deep-sequenced to test whether fetal clonotypes persist. To rule out contamination, replicate twin experiments were performed at different times with different library preparation protocols. Paper-wide results and their limitations: A weaker excess of twin sharing was found in beta out-of-frame sequences because the signal-to-noise ratio was lowered by fewer shared sequences. Zero-insertion analyses could be partly confounded by invariant T cells such as MAIT and iNKT, though diverse VJ usage argued against such confounding for most clonotypes. Compared with coincidental sharing between unrelated individuals, out-of-frame TCR alpha sequences shared between twins had an excess of sequences with low generation probability. Because the same donors could not be followed over many years, the conclusions depended on cross-sectional statistical analysis. Fewer insertions were carried by abundant cord blood beta clonotypes, a similar but weaker trend appeared in young adult naive repertoires, and no such trend appeared in memory repertoires. In monozygotic twins, recombination models systematically underestimated out-of-frame TCR alpha sharing, but the models matched the sharing seen between unrelated individuals.

For this clonotype: What antigen it recognizes has not been identified. No qualities accompany the bases; no much larger clone lies one base away.

Every donor was a healthy Caucasian. The twin cohort comprised three pairs of female monozygotic twins, all aged roughly 18 to 29 years. Peripheral blood mononuclear cells were used as the source from which RNA for TCR libraries was isolated. The library was prepared using 5' RACE. Sequencing was performed on an Illumina HiSeq 2000. A universal primer binding site was added through template switching, and the final cDNA carried a unique molecular identifier so that TCR cDNA molecules could be counted accurately. Specific primers in the conserved constant-segment region were used to synthesize first-strand cDNA for the TCR alpha and beta chains. To control for contamination, each cDNA library was double barcoded with a SMART-Mk sample barcode plus Illumina barcodes. TruSeq adapter sequences, together with Illumina sample barcodes, were added in two successive PCR steps. TCR alpha and beta cDNA libraries were sequenced on the Illumina HiSeq platform with custom primers. The study's processing was this. MiGEC was used to process raw reads and extract unique molecular identifiers, and MiXCR was used to find CDR3 positions. Recombination models were inferred per individual with the repgenHMM and IGoR tools using an EM algorithm. Shared clonotype analysis was performed with the tcR package in R, normalizing sharing by the product of cloneset sizes. Out-of-frame nonproductive sequences were analyzed to study raw recombination free of thymic and clonal selection effects. Through fastp at Q25 and MiXCR, TCRdb rebuilt clones from the public reads, retaining in-frame beta chains. Rows are combined by CDR3 protein, so each entry shows the most common genes and DNA. TCRdb, rather than the study authors, made the V and J calls. Across this sample there are 700,000 or so distinct CDR3 sequences, with more than 6.5% seen only once. Around 0.98% of the sample belongs to the ten largest clones.

These sequences were also reported in another study, on yellow fever vaccine responses in identical twins. Per that second paper: The T cell response to vaccination in identical twins was reported by the authors to appear partly convergent and partly personalized. In identical twins, the study followed T cell clones that responded to the vaccine with precision.

The sequence was obtained from a woman younger than 35 in good health. The source material was PBMCs.

The nucleotide sequence reads as follows: TGTGCCAGCAGCACCTCCCCCACAGGGTCGGTCACTGAAGCTTTCTTT. This is translated as CASSTSPTGSVTEAFF. The chain uses TRBV7-2 and TRBJ1-1; TRBD1 could be the D gene, as 6 bases match. From a lookup of the germline V gene, CDR1 and CDR2 are SGHTA and FQGNSA. Including the terminal cysteine and phenylalanine, the CDR3 comprises 16 residues. Only the CDR3 part of the read is kept: 48 bases, read in frame from the first base. V and J lose 5 bases and 4 bases, and a span of 20 bases separates them.